This TCR beta chain emerged from a study of tumor and adjacent non-tumor tissue in lung cancer. The study, taken as a whole, reports: Normal lung showed higher cumulative top 100 clone frequency than tumor.

Three rounds of nested PCR, following a modified ARM-PCR protocol, produced the TCRbeta library. TCRdb analysed the multiplex PCR reads with MiXCR anew, one entry per CDR3 protein. Among 75,000 to 80,000 distinct CDR3 sequences listed, around 80% were seen once. This sample's RNA came from whole unsorted tissue. The CDR3 sequence is 15 residues long. In regard to this clonotype: Its cognate antigen is unknown. The junction does not match germline at one end; this may be a read error.

The chain links TRBV12-3 or TRBV12-4 to TRBJ2-3; D is unresolved. This clonotype originated in a woman aged 45-59 years with non-small cell lung cancer. The sample taken for sequencing was lung tumor tissue. The CDR3 sequence is CTSSLETLITDMQYF. CDR3 nucleotides: TGTACCAGCAGTTTAGAGACACTAATCACAGATATGCAGTATTTT.